A selection of T cell receptor beta chains follows, all from one sample in a study of blood T cell repertoires in COVID-19. Sequencing was performed with immunoSEQ multiplex PCR; in TCRdb, only in-frame clones are kept and a portion is missing. The repertoire holds roughly 120,000 clones, with around four fifths as singletons. Input material: peripheral blood. The receptors here all came from a woman between 40 and 50 years old with acute or convalescent COVID-19. CDR3s include the opening cysteine and the closing phenylalanine or tryptophan. The D gene is left open where the match is weak. The size of a clone is reported for some rows only, either as once, few or many, or as a class for expanded clones.

- TRBJ2-1 - TRBV7-2 CASSLSVRNEQFF TGTGCCAGCAGCTTATCGGTTCGGAATGAGCAGTTCTTC
TRBD1 TRBJ2-1 - TRBV20-1 CSASGWDRGFAYNEQFF TGCAGTGCTAGTGGCTGGGACAGGGGTTTTGCCTACAATGAGCAGTTCTTC
- TRBJ2-7 - TRBV30 CAWKFSSHEQYF TGTGCCTGGAAATTTAGCTCCCACGAGCAGTACTTC
- TRBJ1-3 - TRBV6-5 CASSYSRQGTGNTIYF TGTGCCAGCAGTTACTCGAGGCAGGGTACCGGAAACACCATATATTTT
- TRBJ2-2 - TRBV19 CASNFRPNTGELFF TGTGCCAGTAATTTCAGGCCTAACACCGGGGAGCTGTTTTTT
TRBD2 TRBJ2-7 - TRBV3-1/TRBV3-2 CASSLQLAGVYEQYF TGTGCCAGCAGCCTACAATTAGCGGGGGTCTACGAGCAGTACTTC
TRBD1 TRBJ1-2 - TRBV19 CASSMDRGYGYTF TGTGCCAGTAGTATGGACAGGGGCTATGGCTACACCTTC
TRBD2 TRBJ2-7 - TRBV6-5 CASSYERGGSGQYF TGTGCCAGCAGTTATGAGCGGGGGGGCTCTGGGCAGTACTTC
- TRBJ2-7 - TRBV4-1 CASSQGLHYEQYF TGCGCCAGCAGCCAAGGACTACATTACGAGCAGTACTTC
- TRBJ2-1 few TRBV7-6 CASSLEAGGQYNEQFF TGTGCCAGCAGCTTAGAAGCCGGGGGGCAATACAATGAGCAGTTCTTC
TRBD1 TRBJ1-6 - TRBV7-3 CASSSTGGDSPLHF TGTGCCAGCAGCTCGACAGGGGGTGATTCACCCCTCCACTTT
- TRBJ1-1 - TRBV2 CASSEPPYGEAFF TGTGCCAGCAGTGAACCTCCGTACGGTGAAGCTTTCTTT
- TRBJ2-3 - TRBV30 CAWTRQPDTQYF TGTGCCTGGACCCGACAGCCAGATACGCAGTATTTT
TRBD1 TRBJ1-2 - TRBV13 CASSRDSQRLLYGYTF TGTGCCAGCAGCCGGGACAGTCAAAGATTACTCTATGGCTACACCTTC
- TRBJ2-7 - TRBV27 CASSLFGQPEQYF TGTGCCAGCAGTTTATTCGGACAGCCTGAGCAGTACTTC
TRBD1 TRBJ1-5 - TRBV7-2 CASSLARGLYQPQHF TGTGCCAGCAGCTTAGCCAGGGGGCTTTATCAGCCCCAGCATTTT
- TRBJ1-1 once TRBV18 CASSPNRRNTEAFF TGTGCCAGCTCACCGAACAGGAGGAACACTGAAGCTTTCTTT
- TRBJ2-5 few TRBV11-2 CASSLDFGAGETQYF TGTGCCAGCAGCTTAGATTTCGGTGCCGGTGAGACCCAGTACTTC
TRBD1 TRBJ1-1 - TRBV11-2 CASSPGGTGGATEAFF TGTGCCAGCAGCCCTGGGGGGACAGGGGGGGCCACTGAAGCTTTCTTT
TRBD2 TRBJ2-4 - TRBV7-9 CASSSSGGTQNIQYF TGTGCCAGCAGCTCCAGCGGGGGGACCCAAAACATTCAGTACTTC
TRBD1 TRBJ1-2 - TRBV6-5 CASRPEGAQNYGYTF TGTGCCAGCAGGCCCGAGGGGGCGCAAAACTATGGCTACACCTTC
- TRBJ1-3 few TRBV3-1/TRBV3-2 CASSQTDWGASGNTIYF TGTGCCAGCAGCCAGACGGATTGGGGAGCCTCTGGAAACACCATATATTTT
- TRBJ2-4 once TRBV4-1 CASSQDGVGVGQDIQYF TGCGCCAGCAGCCAAGATGGGGTAGGGGTCGGTCAGGACATTCAGTACTTC
TRBD1 TRBJ2-2 - TRBV3-1/TRBV3-2 CASSPYRGDTGELFF TGTGCCAGCAGCCCCTACAGGGGTGATACCGGGGAGCTGTTTTTT
TRBD2 TRBJ2-2 - TRBV19 CASSVTSGGATGELFF TGTGCCAGTAGTGTCACTAGCGGGGGGGCCACCGGGGAGCTGTTTTTT
- TRBJ2-7 - TRBV11-2 CASSIFTQGSFTYEQYF TGTGCCAGCAGCATTTTTACTCAGGGGTCCTTTACCTACGAGCAGTACTTC
- TRBJ1-2 - TRBV19 CASSISGIANYGYTF TGTGCCAGTAGTATTTCAGGGATAGCTAACTATGGCTACACCTTC
TRBD1 TRBJ1-3 - TRBV19 CASTPQGAYGNTIYF TGTGCCAGTACCCCTCAGGGGGCCTATGGAAACACCATATATTTT
- TRBJ1-4 - TRBV19 CASSIQLIGGKLFF TGTGCCAGTAGTATCCAACTGATAGGAGGAAAACTGTTTTTT
TRBD1 TRBJ1-1 - TRBV15 CATSRDVRQGTMNTEAFF TGTGCCACCAGCAGAGATGTCCGACAGGGGACGATGAACACTGAAGCTTTCTTT
- TRBJ2-2 few TRBV2 CASRARSTNTGELFF TGTGCCAGCAGGGCCCGGAGTACGAACACCGGGGAGCTGTTTTTT
TRBD2 TRBJ2-2 few TRBV3-1/TRBV3-2 CASSEAGGQSGELFF TGTGCCAGCAGCGAAGCGGGGGGGCAGAGCGGGGAGCTGTTTTTT
- TRBJ1-3 - TRBV6-1 CASSEEIGVLGNTIYF TGTGCCAGCAGTGAGGAAATCGGGGTATTGGGAAACACCATATATTTT
TRBD1 TRBJ2-3 once TRBV5-4 CASSPGTGDSTDTQYF TGTGCCAGCAGCCCAGGGACAGGGGATTCCACAGATACGCAGTATTTT
TRBD1 TRBJ1-5 - TRBV6-2/TRBV6-3 CASSNNRGNQPQHF TGTGCCAGCAGTAACAACAGGGGGAATCAGCCCCAGCATTTT
- TRBJ1-3 - TRBV19 CASSDPGRLSGNTIYF TGTGCCAGTAGTGATCCCGGTCGACTCTCTGGAAACACCATATATTTT
TRBD2 TRBJ2-7 - TRBV6-5 CASSYQRGPLYEQYF TGTGCCAGCAGTTATCAGCGGGGGCCCCTCTACGAGCAGTACTTC
- TRBJ1-2 - TRBV25-1 CASSEYEFNYGYTF TGTGCCAGCAGTGAATACGAGTTTAACTATGGCTACACCTTC
- TRBJ1-6 - TRBV27 CASSFGQSNSPLHF TGTGCCAGCAGTTTTGGGCAGTCAAATTCACCCCTCCACTTT
TRBD1 TRBJ1-5 - TRBV6-2/TRBV6-3 CASSPGTGDSNQPQHF TGTGCCAGCAGCCCTGGGACAGGGGATAGCAATCAGCCCCAGCATTTT
TRBD2 TRBJ2-1 - TRBV19 CASSIDRLAGGRDEQFF TGTGCCAGTAGTATAGATCGCCTTGCGGGGGGGCGGGATGAGCAGTTCTTC
TRBD1 TRBJ2-7 - TRBV6-5 CASTQTRDRAYEQYF TGTGCCAGCACCCAGACCCGGGACAGGGCCTACGAGCAGTACTTC
TRBD2 TRBJ2-7 - TRBV9 CASSVELASEQYF TGTGCCAGCAGCGTAGAACTAGCGAGCGAGCAGTACTTC
- TRBJ1-5 - TRBV24-1 CATSSRSNQPQHF TGTGCCACCAGTTCCCGGAGCAATCAGCCCCAGCATTTT
TRBD1 TRBJ1-2 - TRBV30 CAWSVGDSYGYTF TGTGCCTGGAGTGTCGGGGACAGCTATGGCTACACCTTC
- TRBJ1-2 few TRBV28 CASSLPASYGYTF TGTGCCAGCAGTTTACCGGCTAGCTATGGCTACACCTTC
- TRBJ1-4 - TRBV6-1 CASSEARGAANEKLFF TGTGCCAGCAGTGAAGCGCGGGGGGCGGCTAATGAAAAACTGTTTTTT
- TRBJ1-1 - TRBV7-9 CASTSLGALNTEAFF TGTGCCAGCACCTCCTTGGGAGCCTTGAACACTGAAGCTTTCTTT
- TRBJ1-2 few TRBV4-3 CASSQSQWLDYGYTF TGCGCCAGCAGCCAGTCCCAGTGGTTGGACTATGGCTACACCTTC
- TRBJ2-7 - TRBV5-6 CASSLGVRLSYEQYF TGTGCCAGCAGCTTGGGAGTCAGGTTAAGCTACGAGCAGTACTTC
TRBD1 TRBJ1-2 - TRBV19 CASSTRQGVYGYTF TGTGCCAGTAGCACCCGACAGGGGGTGTATGGCTACACCTTC
TRBD1 TRBJ1-4 once TRBV19 CATRQGELAEKLFF TGTGCCACCAGACAGGGAGAGTTGGCTGAAAAACTGTTTTTT
- TRBJ1-1 - TRBV10-3 CAISESWAKEAFF TGTGCCATCAGTGAGTCCTGGGCCAAGGAAGCTTTCTTT
TRBD1 TRBJ1-4 - TRBV9 CASSRSGTGDEKLFF TGTGCCAGCAGCCGATCCGGGACAGGGGATGAAAAACTGTTTTTT
TRBD1 TRBJ1-1 - TRBV27 CASSSLQGAEAFF TGTGCCAGCAGTTCCCTCCAGGGGGCTGAAGCTTTCTTT
TRBD2 TRBJ2-3 - TRBV19 CASRTLAGGQDTQYF TGTGCCAGTAGGACACTAGCGGGGGGGCAGGATACGCAGTATTTT
- TRBJ1-4 - TRBV9 CASSFSTGGAGEKLFF TGTGCCAGCAGCTTTAGCACAGGCGGAGCGGGTGAAAAACTGTTTTTT